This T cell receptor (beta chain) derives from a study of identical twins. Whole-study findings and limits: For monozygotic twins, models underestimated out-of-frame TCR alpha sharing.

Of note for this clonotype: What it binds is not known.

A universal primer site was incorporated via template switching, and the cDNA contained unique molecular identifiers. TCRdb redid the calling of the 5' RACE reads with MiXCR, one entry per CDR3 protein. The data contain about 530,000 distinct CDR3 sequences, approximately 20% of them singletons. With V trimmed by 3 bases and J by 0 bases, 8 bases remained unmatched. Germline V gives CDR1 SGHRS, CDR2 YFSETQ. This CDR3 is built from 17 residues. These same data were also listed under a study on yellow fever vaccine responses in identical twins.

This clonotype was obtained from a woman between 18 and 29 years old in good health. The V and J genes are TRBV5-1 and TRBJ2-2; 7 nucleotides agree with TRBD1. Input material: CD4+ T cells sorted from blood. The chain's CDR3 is CASSSTTGQSNTGELFF. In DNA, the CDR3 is TGCGCCAGCAGCTCAACAACGGGACAGTCGAACACCGGGGAGCTGTTTTTT.